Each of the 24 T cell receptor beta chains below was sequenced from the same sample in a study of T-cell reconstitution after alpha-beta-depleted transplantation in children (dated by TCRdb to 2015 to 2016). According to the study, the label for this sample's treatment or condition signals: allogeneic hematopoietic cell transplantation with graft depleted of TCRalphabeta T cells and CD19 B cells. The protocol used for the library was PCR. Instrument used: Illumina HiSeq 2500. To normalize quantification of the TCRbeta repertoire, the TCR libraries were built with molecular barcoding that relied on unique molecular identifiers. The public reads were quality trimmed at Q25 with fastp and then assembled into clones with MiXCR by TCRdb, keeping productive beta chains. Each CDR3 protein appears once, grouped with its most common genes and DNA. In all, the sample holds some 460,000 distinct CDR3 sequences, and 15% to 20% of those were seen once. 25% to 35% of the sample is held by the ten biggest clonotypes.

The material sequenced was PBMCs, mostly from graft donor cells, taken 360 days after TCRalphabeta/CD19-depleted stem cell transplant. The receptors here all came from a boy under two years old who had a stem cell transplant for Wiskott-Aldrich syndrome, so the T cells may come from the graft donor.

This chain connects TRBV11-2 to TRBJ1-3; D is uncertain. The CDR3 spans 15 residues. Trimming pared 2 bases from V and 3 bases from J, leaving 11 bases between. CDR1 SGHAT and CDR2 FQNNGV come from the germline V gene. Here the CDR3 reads CASSLSRVFGNTIYF. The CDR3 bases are TGTGCCAGCAGCTTAAGTCGGGTCTTTGGAAACACCATATATTTT.

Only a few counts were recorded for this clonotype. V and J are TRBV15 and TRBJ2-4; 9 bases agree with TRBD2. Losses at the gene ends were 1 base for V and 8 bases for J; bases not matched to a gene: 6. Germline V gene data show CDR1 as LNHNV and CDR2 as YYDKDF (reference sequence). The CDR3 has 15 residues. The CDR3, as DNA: TGTGCCACCAGCAGAGTCCGCGGGGGGGGGGACATTCAGTACTTC. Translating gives CATSRVRGGGDIQYF.

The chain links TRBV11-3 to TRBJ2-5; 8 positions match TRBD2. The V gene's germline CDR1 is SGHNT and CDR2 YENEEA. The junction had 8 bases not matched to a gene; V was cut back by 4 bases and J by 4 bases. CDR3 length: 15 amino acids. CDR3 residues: CASSYSGTLLETQYF. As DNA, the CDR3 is TGTGCCAGCAGCTATAGCGGGACTCTCCTAGAGACCCAGTACTTC. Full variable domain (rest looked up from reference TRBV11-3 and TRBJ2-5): EAGVVQSPRYKIIEKKQPVAFWCNPISGHNTLYWYLQNLGQGPELLIRYENEEAVDDSQLPKDRFSAERLKGVDSTLKIQPAELGDSAVYLCASSYSGTLLETQYFGPGTRLLVL.

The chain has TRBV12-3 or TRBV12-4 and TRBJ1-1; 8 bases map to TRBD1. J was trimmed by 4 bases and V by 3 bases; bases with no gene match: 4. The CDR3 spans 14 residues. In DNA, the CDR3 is TGTGCCAGCAGTTTGTTAGGGACAGGCACTGAAGCTTTCTTT. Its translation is CASSLLGTGTEAFF.

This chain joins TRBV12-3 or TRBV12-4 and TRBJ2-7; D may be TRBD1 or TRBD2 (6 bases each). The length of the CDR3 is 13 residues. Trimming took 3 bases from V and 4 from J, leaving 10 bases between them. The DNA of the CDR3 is TGTGCCAGCAGTTTGGGGGGCTGGTACGAGCAGTACTTC. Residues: CASSLGGWYEQYF.

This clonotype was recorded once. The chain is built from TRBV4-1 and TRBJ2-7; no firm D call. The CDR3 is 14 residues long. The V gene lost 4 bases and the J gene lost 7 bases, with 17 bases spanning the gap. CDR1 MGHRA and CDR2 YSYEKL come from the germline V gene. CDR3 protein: CASSRSPAQVEQYF. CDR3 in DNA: TGCGCCAGCAGCCGTTCGCCGGCCCAGGTAGAGCAGTACTTC.

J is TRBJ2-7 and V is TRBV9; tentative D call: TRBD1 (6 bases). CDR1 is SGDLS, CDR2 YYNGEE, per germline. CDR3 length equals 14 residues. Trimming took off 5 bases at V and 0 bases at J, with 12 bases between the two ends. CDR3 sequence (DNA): TGTGCCAGCAGTTACGGGACACTCTCCTACGAGCAGTACTTC. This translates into CASSYGTLSYEQYF.

The CDR3 region is CASSLGGTVRPDTQYF. The CDR3 DNA follows: TGTGCCAGCAGCTTGGGTGGTACAGTGCGACCAGATACGCAGTATTTT. The chain joins TRBV5-4 to TRBJ2-3; no clear D gene. The length of the CDR3 is 16 residues. The ends were cut back, 0 bases at V and 4 bases at J, with 15 bases in the middle. CDR1 is SGHNT, CDR2 YYREEE, per germline (reference sequence).

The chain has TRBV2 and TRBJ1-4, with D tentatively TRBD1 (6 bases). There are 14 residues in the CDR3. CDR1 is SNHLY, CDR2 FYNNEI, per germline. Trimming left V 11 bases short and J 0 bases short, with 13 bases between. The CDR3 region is CAEGGQPTNEKLFF. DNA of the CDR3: TGTGCCGAAGGCGGACAGCCAACTAATGAAAAACTGTTTTTT.

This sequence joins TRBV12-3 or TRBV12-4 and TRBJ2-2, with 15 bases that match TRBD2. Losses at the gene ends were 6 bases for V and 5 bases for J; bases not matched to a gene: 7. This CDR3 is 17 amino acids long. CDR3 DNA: TGTGCCAGCAGAATGCTTGGACTAGCGGGGGGGACCGGGGAGCTGTTTTTT. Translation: CASRMLGLAGGTGELFF.

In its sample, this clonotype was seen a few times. The CDR3 is CATSDLPTITGELFF. Here the CDR3 DNA reads TGTGCCACCAGTGATCTGCCGACAATCACCGGGGAGCTGTTTTTT. This rearrangement joins TRBV24-1 to TRBJ2-2; the D is unclear. Germline values: CDR1 KGHDR, CDR2 SFDVKD. Trimming removed 3 bases from V and 4 bases from J, with 11 bases in between. This CDR3 contains 15 residues.

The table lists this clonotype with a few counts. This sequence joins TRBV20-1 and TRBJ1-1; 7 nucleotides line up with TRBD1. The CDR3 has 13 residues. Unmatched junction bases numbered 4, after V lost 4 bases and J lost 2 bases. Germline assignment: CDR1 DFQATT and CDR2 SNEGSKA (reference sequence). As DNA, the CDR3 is TGCAGTGCTACCGACAGGGTTAACACTGAAGCTTTCTTT. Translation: CSATDRVNTEAFF.

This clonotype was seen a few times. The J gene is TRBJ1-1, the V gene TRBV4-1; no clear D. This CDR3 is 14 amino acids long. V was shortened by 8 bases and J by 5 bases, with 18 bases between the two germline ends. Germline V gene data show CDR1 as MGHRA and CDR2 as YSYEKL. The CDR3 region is CASSHLLQKTEAFF. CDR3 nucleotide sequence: TGCGCCAGCTCCCATCTCCTACAGAAAACTGAAGCTTTCTTT.

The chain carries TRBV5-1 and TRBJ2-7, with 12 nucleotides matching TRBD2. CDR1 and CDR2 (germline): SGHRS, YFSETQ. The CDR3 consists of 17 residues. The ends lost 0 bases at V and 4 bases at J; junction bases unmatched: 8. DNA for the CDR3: TGCGCCAGCAGCTTGGTGGCTAGCGGGAGGGCCTTATACGAGCAGTACTTC. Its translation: CASSLVASGRALYEQYF. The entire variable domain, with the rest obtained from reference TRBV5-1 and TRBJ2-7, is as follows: KAGVTQTPRYLIKTRGQQVTLSCSPISGHRSVSWYQQTPGQGLQFLFEYFSETQRNKGNFPGRFSGRQFSNSRSEMNVSTLELGDSALYLCASSLVASGRALYEQYFGPGTRLTVT.

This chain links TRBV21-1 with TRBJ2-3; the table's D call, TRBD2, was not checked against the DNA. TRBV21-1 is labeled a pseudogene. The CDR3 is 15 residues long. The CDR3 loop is CASSNTGGPGGTQYF. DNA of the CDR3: TGTGCCAGCAGCAATACGGGAGGGCCAGGAGGTACGCAGTATTTT.

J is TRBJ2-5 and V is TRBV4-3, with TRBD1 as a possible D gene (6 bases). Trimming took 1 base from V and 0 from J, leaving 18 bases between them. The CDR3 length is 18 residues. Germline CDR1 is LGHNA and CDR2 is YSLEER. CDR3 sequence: CASSQAAGESSYQETQYF. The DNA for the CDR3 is TGCGCCAGCAGCCAAGCGGCAGGGGAGTCCTCATACCAAGAGACCCAGTACTTC.

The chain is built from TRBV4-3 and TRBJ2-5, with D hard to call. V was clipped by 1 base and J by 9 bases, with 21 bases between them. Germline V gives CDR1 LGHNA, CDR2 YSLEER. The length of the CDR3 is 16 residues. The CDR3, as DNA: TGCGCCAGCAGCCAAGGCCCGGGCGACCATCTTCAGGCCCAGTACTTC. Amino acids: CASSQGPGDHLQAQYF.

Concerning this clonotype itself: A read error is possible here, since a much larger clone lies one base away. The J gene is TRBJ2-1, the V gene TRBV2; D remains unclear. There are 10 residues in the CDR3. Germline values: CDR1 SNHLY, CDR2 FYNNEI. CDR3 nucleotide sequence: TGTGACAGCAGACCCTTTGGGCAGTTCTTC. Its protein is CDSRPFGQFF.

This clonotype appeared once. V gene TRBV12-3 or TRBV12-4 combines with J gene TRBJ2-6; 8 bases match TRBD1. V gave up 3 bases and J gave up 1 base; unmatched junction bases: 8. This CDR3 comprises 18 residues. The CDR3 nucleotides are TGTGCCAGCAGTTTGGTGACAGGGGCTAGTTCTGGGGCCAACGTCCTGACTTTC. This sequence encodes CASSLVTGASSGANVLTF.

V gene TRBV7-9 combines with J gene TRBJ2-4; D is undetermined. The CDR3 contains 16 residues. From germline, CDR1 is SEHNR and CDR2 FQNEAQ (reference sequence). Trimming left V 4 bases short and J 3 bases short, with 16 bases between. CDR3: CASSSDPNEVKNIQYF. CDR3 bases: TGTGCCAGCAGCTCGGACCCGAACGAAGTCAAAAACATTCAGTACTTC.

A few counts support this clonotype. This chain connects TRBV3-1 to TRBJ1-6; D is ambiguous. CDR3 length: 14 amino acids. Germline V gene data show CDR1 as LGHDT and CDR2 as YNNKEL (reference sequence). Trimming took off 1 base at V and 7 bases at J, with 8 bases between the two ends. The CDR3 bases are TGTGCCAGCAGCCAAGCGGGGAGCAATTCACCCCTCCACTTT. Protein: CASSQAGSNSPLHF.

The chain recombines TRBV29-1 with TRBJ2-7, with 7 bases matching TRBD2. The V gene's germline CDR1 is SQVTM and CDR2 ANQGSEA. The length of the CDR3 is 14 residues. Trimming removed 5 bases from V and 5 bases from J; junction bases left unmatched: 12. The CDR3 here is CSVRTRGSLDEQYF. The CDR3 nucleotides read TGCAGCGTTCGGACTAGAGGAAGCCTTGACGAGCAGTACTTC.

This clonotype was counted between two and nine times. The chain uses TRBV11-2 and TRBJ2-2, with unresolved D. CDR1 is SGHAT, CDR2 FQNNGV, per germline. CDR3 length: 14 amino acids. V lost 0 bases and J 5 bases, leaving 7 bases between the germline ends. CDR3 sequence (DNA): TGTGCCAGCAGCTTAGATGGATGGACCGGGGAGCTGTTTTTT. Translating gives CASSLDGWTGELFF.

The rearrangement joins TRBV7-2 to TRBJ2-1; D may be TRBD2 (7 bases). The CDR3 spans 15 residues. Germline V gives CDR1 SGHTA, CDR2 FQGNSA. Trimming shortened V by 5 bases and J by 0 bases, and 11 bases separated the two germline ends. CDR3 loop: CASSKGGGSYNEQFF. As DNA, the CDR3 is TGTGCCAGCAGCAAGGGGGGGGGCTCCTACAATGAGCAGTTCTTC.